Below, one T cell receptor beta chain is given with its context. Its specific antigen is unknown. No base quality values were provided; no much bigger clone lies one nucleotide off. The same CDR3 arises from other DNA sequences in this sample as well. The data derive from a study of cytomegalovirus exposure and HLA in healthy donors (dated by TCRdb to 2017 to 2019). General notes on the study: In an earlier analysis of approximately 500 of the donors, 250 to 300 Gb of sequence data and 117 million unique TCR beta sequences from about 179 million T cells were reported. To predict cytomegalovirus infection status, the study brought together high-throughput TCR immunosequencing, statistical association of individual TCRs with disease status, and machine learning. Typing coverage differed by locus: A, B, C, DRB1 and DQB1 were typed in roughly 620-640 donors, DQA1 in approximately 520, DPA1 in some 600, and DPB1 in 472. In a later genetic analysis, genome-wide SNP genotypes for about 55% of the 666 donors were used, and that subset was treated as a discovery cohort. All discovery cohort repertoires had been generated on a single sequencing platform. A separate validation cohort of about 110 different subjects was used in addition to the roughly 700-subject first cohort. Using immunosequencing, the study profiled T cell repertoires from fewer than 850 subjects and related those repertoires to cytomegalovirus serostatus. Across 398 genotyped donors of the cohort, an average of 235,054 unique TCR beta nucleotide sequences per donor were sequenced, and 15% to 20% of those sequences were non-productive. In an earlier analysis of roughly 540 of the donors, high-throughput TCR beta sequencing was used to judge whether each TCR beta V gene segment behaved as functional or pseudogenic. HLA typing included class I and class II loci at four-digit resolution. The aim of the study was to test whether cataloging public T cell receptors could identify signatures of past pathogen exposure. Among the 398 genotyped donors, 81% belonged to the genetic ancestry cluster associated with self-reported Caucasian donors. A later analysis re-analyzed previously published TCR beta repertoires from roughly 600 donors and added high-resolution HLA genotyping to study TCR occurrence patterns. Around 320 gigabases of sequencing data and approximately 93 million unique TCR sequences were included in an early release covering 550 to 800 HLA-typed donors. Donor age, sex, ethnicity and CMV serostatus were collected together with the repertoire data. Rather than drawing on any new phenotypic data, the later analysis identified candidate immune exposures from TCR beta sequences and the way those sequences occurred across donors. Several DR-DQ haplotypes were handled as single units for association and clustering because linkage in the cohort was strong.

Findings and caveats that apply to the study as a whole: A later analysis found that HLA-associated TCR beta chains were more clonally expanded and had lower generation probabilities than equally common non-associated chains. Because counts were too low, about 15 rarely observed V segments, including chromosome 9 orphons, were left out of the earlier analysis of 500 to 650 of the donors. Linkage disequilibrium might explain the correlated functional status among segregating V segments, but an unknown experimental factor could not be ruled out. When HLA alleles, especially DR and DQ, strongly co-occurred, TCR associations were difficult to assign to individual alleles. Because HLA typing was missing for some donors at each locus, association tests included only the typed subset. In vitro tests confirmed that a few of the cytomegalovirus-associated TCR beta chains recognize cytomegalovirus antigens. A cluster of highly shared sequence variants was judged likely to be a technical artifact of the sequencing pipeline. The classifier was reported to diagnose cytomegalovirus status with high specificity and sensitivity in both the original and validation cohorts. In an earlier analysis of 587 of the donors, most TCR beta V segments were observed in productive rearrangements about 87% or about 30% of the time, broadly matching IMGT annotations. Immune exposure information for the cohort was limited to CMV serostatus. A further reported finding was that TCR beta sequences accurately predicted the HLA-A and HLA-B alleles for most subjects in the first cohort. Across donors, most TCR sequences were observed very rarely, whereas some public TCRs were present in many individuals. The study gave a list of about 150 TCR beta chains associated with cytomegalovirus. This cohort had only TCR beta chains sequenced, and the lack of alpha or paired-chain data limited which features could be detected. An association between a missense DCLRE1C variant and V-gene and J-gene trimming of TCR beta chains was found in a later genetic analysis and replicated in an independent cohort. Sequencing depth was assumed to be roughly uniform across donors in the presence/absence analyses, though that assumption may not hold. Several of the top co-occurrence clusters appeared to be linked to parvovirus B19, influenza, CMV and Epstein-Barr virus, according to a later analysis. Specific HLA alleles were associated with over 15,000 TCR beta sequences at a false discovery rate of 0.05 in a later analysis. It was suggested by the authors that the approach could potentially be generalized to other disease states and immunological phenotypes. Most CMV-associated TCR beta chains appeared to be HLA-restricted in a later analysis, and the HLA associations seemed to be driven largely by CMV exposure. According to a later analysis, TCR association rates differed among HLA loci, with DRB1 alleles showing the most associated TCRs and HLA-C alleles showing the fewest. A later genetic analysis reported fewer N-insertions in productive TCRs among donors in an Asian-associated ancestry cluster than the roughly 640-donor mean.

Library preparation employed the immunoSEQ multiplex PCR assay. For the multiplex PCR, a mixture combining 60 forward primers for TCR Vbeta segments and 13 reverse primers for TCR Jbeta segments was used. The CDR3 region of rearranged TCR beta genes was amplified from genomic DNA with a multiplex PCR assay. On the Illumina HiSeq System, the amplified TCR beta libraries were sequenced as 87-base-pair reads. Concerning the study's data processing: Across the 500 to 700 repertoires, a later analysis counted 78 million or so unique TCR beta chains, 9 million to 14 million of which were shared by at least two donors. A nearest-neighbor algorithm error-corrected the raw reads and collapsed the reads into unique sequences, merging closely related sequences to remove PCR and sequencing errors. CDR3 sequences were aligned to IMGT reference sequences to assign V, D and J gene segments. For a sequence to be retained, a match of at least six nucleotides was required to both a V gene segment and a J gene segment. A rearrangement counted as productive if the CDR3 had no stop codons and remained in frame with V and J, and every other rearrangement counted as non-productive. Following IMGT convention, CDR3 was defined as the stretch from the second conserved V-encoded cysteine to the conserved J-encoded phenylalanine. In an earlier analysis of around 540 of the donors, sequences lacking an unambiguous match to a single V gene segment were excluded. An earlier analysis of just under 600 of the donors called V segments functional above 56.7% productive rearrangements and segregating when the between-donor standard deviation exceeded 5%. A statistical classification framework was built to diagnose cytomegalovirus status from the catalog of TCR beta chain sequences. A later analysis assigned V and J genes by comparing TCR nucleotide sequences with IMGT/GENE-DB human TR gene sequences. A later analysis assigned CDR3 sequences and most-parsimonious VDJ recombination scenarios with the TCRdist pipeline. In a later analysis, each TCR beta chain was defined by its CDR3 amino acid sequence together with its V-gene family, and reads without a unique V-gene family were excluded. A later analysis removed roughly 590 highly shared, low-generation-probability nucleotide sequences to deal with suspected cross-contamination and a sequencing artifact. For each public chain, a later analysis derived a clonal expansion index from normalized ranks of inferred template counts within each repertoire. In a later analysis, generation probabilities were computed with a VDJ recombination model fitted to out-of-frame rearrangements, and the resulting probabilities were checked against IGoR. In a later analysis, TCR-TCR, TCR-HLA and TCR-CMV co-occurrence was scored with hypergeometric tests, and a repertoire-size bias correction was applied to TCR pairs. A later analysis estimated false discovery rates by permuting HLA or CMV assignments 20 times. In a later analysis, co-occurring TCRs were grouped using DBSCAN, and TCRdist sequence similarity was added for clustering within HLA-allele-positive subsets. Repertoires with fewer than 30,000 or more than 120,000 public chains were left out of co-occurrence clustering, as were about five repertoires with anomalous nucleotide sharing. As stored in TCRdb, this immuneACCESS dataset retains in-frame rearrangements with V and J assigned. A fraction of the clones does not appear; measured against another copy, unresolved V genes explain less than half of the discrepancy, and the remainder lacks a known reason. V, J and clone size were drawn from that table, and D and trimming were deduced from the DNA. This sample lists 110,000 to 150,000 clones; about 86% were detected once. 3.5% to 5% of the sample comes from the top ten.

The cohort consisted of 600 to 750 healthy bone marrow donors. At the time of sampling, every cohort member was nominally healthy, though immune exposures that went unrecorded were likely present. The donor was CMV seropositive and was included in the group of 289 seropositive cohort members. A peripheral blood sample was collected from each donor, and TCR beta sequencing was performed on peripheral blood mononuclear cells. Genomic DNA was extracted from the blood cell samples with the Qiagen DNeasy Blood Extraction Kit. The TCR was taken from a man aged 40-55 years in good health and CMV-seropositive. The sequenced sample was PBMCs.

The sequenced DNA is TGTGCCAGCAGCTGGGGACTAGCGGGAGTTAATGAGCAGTTCTTC. Its coded protein is CASSWGLAGVNEQFF. The sequence is built from TRBV13 and TRBJ2-1; 14 nucleotides in the junction match TRBD2. Its CDR3 holds 15 amino acids, cysteine through phenylalanine. The CDR3 DNA has 45 bases and is translated from base 1. CDR1 and CDR2 are drawn from the germline V gene (reference sequence): PRHDT, FYEKMQ. V lost 4 bases and J lost 7 bases, and the count of bases not matched to a germline gene is 3.